These 18 T cell receptor beta chains came from one sample sequenced in a study of early T cells in non-severe SARS-CoV-2 infection. TCRdb recomputed calls from the 5' RACE reads with MiXCR, one row per CDR3 protein. The sample includes approximately 22,000 distinct CDR3 sequences, around 5% of them seen just once. Sequencing was performed on whole blood, taken at baseline. These receptors all stem from an adult who was a healthcare worker with PCR-confirmed SARS-CoV-2 infection or an uninfected control (not recorded which).

CDR3 nucleotide sequence: TGTGCCAGCAGCCCGGGACTGAATGAGCAGTTCTTC. Protein product: CASSPGLNEQFF. This rearrangement joins TRBV11-3 to TRBJ2-1; D might be TRBD2 (6 bases). The V end was cut by 5 bases, the J end by 7 bases, with 9 bases between. Looked up from germline, CDR1 is SGHNT and CDR2 is YENEEA. The CDR3 has 12 residues.

Only a few counts were recorded for this clonotype. Germline is not matched at one junction end, which may reflect a read error. The chain links TRBV7-6 to TRBJ1-1; a weak D match, TRBD1 (6 bases). Looked up from germline, CDR1 is SGHVS and CDR2 is FNYEAQ. This CDR3 has 13 residues. The CDR3 is CATSRGLNTEAFF. DNA of the CDR3: TGTGCCACCAGCAGGGGACTGAACACTGAAGCTTTCTTT.

This clonotype was found a few times. The chain links TRBV4-3 to TRBJ1-2; D is ambiguous. The CDR3 length is 13 residues. Per germline, CDR1 LGHNA and CDR2 YSLEER. V was pared by 1 base and J by 2 bases, with 5 bases between. CDR3 DNA sequence: TGCGCCAGCAGCCAAGCGTGGAACTATGGCTACACCTTC. Amino acids: CASSQAWNYGYTF.

This clonotype was observed many times. The chain has TRBV4-3 and TRBJ1-1; no clear D. CDR3 length: 13 residues. Germline CDR1 reads LGHNA; CDR2 reads YSLEER. V was cut by 5 bases and J by 0 bases, with 7 bases left in between. The CDR3, as DNA: TGCGCCAGCAGCACTGGGGTGAACACTGAAGCTTTCTTT. Protein sequence: CASSTGVNTEAFF.

This clonotype was detected ten times or more. The gene calls are TRBV7-3 and TRBJ1-1; 7 nucleotides align to TRBD1. CDR1 is SGHTA and CDR2 is FQGTGA in the germline V gene. V was clipped by 2 bases and J by 1 base; unmatched bases: 7. CDR3 length equals 16 residues. This CDR3 reads CASSLEMGTANTEAFF. CDR3 DNA: TGTGCCAGCAGCTTAGAAATGGGGACAGCGAACACTGAAGCTTTCTTT.

This clonotype appeared a few times. V is TRBV18 and J is TRBJ1-5; 8 bases fit TRBD1. V dropped 4 bases and J dropped 6; count of bases not matched to a gene: 5. The germline gives CDR1 KGHSH, CDR2 LQKENI. The CDR3 sequence is 14 residues long. CDR3 sequence: CASSLGQGGQPQHF. The CDR3 region has the DNA TGTGCCAGCTCACTCGGACAGGGCGGTCAGCCCCAGCATTTT.

V usage is TRBV20-1 and J usage is TRBJ1-2, with D maybe TRBD1 (5 bases). CDR3 size: 15 residues. The V end was cut by 3 bases, the J end by 4 bases, with 18 bases between. In germline, CDR1 is DFQATT, CDR2 SNEGSKA (reference sequence). The chain's CDR3 is CSARGLSDVLYGYTF. CDR3 DNA sequence: TGCAGTGCTAGGGGACTCTCCGACGTCCTCTATGGCTACACCTTC.

This clonotype has just a few counts. The chain is built from TRBV27 and TRBJ2-3; unclear D gene. The germline CDR1 and CDR2 sequences are MNHEY and SMNVEV (reference sequence). V gave up 6 bases and J gave up 4 bases, with 8 bases separating them. The CDR3 extends over 12 amino acids. CDR3 residues: CASSPWADTQYF. In DNA form, the CDR3 reads TGTGCCAGCAGCCCTTGGGCAGATACGCAGTATTTT.

This clonotype was recorded at least ten times. V and J are TRBV6-5 and TRBJ2-7, with D tentatively TRBD1 (6 bases). V dropped 7 bases and J dropped 1 base, with 11 bases sitting between them. The CDR3 covers 13 residues. Per the germline V gene, CDR1 is MNHEY and CDR2 is SVGAGI. CDR3 sequence: CASTVTGSYEQYF. CDR3 coding DNA: TGTGCCAGCACCGTAACAGGGTCCTACGAGCAGTACTTC.

As to this clonotype: A single base separates this from a much larger clone, so it may be a read error. The chain uses TRBV7-8 and TRBJ1-6; D not certain. Looked up from germline, CDR1 is SGHVS and CDR2 is FQNEAQ. This CDR3 is 15 amino acids long. The CDR3 is CASSLVGSYNSHLHF. The CDR3 nucleotides are TGTGCCAGCAGCTTAGTCGGATCCTATAATTCACACCTCCACTTT.

This clonotype was seen only a few times. The CDR3 here is CASSRRGMSNQPQHF. Written as DNA, the CDR3 is TGTGCCAGCAGTCGCAGGGGTATGAGCAATCAGCCCCAGCATTTT. The chain has TRBV7-2 and TRBJ1-5; D is perhaps TRBD1 (6 bases). Trimming removed 6 bases from V and 1 base from J, with 13 bases in between. The CDR3 runs 15 residues. Germline CDR1 and CDR2: SGHTA and FQGNSA.

There are many counts of this clonotype. The chain is built from TRBV6-2 or TRBV6-3 and TRBJ2-7; 7 bases are shared with TRBD1. Germline assignment: CDR1 MNHEY and CDR2 SVGEGT. V lost 6 bases, J lost 6 bases, and 11 bases stayed unmatched. There are 14 residues in the CDR3. The CDR3 sequence: CASRDSGTDGEQYF. CDR3 sequence (DNA): TGTGCCAGCAGGGACTCCGGGACAGACGGCGAGCAGTACTTC.

This clonotype was recorded at least ten times. As DNA, the CDR3 is TGTGCCAGCAGCTTAGTGGGGGCTGGGGCCAACGTCCTGACTTTC. It specifies CASSLVGAGANVLTF. The chain links TRBV7-3 to TRBJ2-6, with D possibly called TRBD1 or TRBD2 (5 bases each). The CDR3 is 15 residues long. The germline CDR1 and CDR2 sequences are SGHTA and FQGTGA. V gave up 2 bases and J gave up 2 bases, with 7 bases separating them.

This clonotype was observed many times. This sequence joins TRBV29-1 and TRBJ1-1; maybe TRBD1 (5 bases). Germline V gene lookup returns CDR1 SQVTM and CDR2 ANQGSEA. V dropped 4 bases and J dropped 3 bases, with 12 bases sitting between them. This CDR3 has 13 amino acids. CDR3 in amino acids: CSVGGGVHTEAFF. The CDR3 DNA follows: TGCAGCGTTGGGGGCGGGGTGCACACTGAAGCTTTCTTT.

CDR3 sequence: CASSRQRDYEAFF. The CDR3 DNA sequence: TGTGCCAGCAGCCGACAGAGAGATTATGAAGCTTTCTTT. This rearrangement joins TRBV5-4 to TRBJ1-1; possible D gene TRBD1, 5 bases. The CDR3 is 13 residues long. The germline V gene encodes CDR1 SGHNT and CDR2 YYREEE (reference sequence). Between the trimmed V and J ends, which lost 4 bases and 7 bases, there was a span of 14 bases.

The chain combines TRBV11-2 with TRBJ1-2; TRBD1 matches at 7 bases. Losses at the gene ends were 1 base for V and 4 bases for J; bases not matched to a gene: 6. This CDR3 has 15 residues. Germline values: CDR1 SGHAT, CDR2 FQNNGV. The CDR3: CASSLVRDSPYGYTF. In DNA, the CDR3 is TGTGCCAGCAGCTTAGTCCGGGACAGCCCCTATGGCTACACCTTC. Drawing the rest from reference TRBV11-2 and TRBJ1-2, the complete variable domain is EAGVAQSPRYKIIEKRQSVAFWCNPISGHATLYWYQQILGQGPKLLIQFQNNGVVDDSQLPKDRFSAERLKGVDSTLKIQPAKLEDSAVYLCASSLVRDSPYGYTFGSGTRLTVV.

J is TRBJ2-3 and V is TRBV11-2; D unresolved. Trimming took off 5 bases at V and 3 bases at J, with 12 bases between the two ends. CDR1 is SGHAT and CDR2 is FQNNGV in the germline V gene. This CDR3 is 14 amino acids long. CDR3 protein: CASSHGHGTDTQYF. DNA for the CDR3: TGTGCCAGCAGCCACGGGCATGGGACAGATACGCAGTATTTT. Full variable domain (outside the CDR3, taken from reference TRBV11-2 and TRBJ2-3): EAGVAQSPRYKIIEKRQSVAFWCNPISGHATLYWYQQILGQGPKLLIQFQNNGVVDDSQLPKDRFSAERLKGVDSTLKIQPAKLEDSAVYLCASSHGHGTDTQYFGPGTRLTVL.

There are many counts of this clonotype. The chain joins TRBV7-6 to TRBJ2-2; no firm D call. Germline V CDR1 and CDR2: SGHVS, FNYEAQ. V was trimmed by 5 bases and J by 6 bases, leaving 10 bases between them. This CDR3 is 13 amino acids long. CDR3 coding DNA: TGTGCCAGCAGCCCCGATCTAGCCGGGGAGCTGTTTTTT. It encodes CASSPDLAGELFF.